What follows are 8 T cell receptor beta chains derived from one specimen sequenced in a study of T cell responses to AZD1222 COVID-19 vaccine. Produced via immunoSEQ multiplex PCR; TCRdb's table is partial and in-frame only. The sample contains about 69,000 clones, less than 90% of which appear only once. The material sequenced was peripheral blood, taken 28 days after the second AZD1222 dose. Every receptor here comes from an adult who received the AZD1222 COVID-19 vaccine.

This chain links TRBV21-1 with TRBJ2-7; TRBD2 is taken as the D call from the table, unchecked against the DNA. TRBV21-1 is tagged as a pseudogene. This CDR3 contains 19 residues. The CDR3 DNA sequence: TGTGCCAGCAGCAAAACCGGAAAAGTAGTGACTTTATCCCCGTACGAGCAGTACTTC. Its protein product is CASSKTGKVVTLSPYEQYF.

V gene TRBV19 combines with J gene TRBJ1-5; D not resolved. Trimming took 5 bases from V and 1 from J, leaving 9 bases between them. This CDR3 has 14 amino acids. The V gene's germline CDR1 is LNHDA and CDR2 SQIVND (reference sequence). The CDR3 nucleotides are TGTGCCAGTAGTCAGGCAGACAGCAATCAGCCCCAGCATTTT. Amino acid sequence: CASSQADSNQPQHF.

This sequence joins TRBV7-9 and TRBJ2-1; D perhaps matches TRBD1 (6 bases). Per the germline V gene, CDR1 is SEHNR and CDR2 is FQNEAQ (reference sequence). The CDR3 contains 12 residues. Trimming removed 6 bases at V and 8 bases at J, with 11 bases between. The CDR3 DNA is TGTGCCAGCAGACAGGGAGTCGATGAGCAGTTCTTC. Residues: CASRQGVDEQFF.

This chain links TRBV18 with TRBJ2-1; no definite D call. The V gene lost 5 bases and the J gene lost 5 bases, with 7 bases spanning the gap. The germline gives CDR1 KGHSH, CDR2 LQKENI. The CDR3 runs to 12 residues. This CDR3 is CASSSLNNEQFF. The CDR3 nucleotides are TGTGCCAGCTCATCCTTGAACAATGAGCAGTTCTTC. The complete variable domain, with remaining parts taken from reference TRBV18 and TRBJ2-1, reads NAGVMQNPRHLVRRRGQEARLRCSPMKGHSHVYWYRQLPEEGLKFMVYLQKENIIDESGMPKERFSAEFPKEGPSILRIQQVVRGDSAAYFCASSSLNNEQFFGPGTRLTVL.

This clone was recorded only once. The chain employs TRBV5-8 and TRBJ1-2; 8 bases match TRBD1. Germline V gene data show CDR1 as SGHTS and CDR2 as YDEGEE. This CDR3 has 13 amino acids. V shed 4 bases, J shed 8 bases, and the junction held 7 bases outside the gene matches. The CDR3 protein is CASSRQGARGYTF. The CDR3 DNA is TGTGCCAGCAGCCGTCAGGGGGCCAGAGGCTACACCTTC. Filled out from reference TRBV5-8 and TRBJ1-2, the complete variable domain reads EAGVTQSPTHLIKTRGQQATLRCSPISGHTSVYWYQQALGLGLQFLLWYDEGEERNRGNFPPRFSGRQFPNYSSELNVNALELEDSALYLCASSRQGARGYTFGSGTRLTVV.

The chain uses TRBV19 and TRBJ1-5; D uncertain. Germline assignment: CDR1 LNHDA and CDR2 SQIVND (reference sequence). The length of the CDR3 is 14 residues. V lost 9 bases and J 1 base, leaving 13 bases between the germline ends. CDR3 protein: CASSRAVSNQPQHF. DNA of the CDR3: TGTGCCAGCAGTCGGGCCGTGAGCAATCAGCCCCAGCATTTT.

V is TRBV27 and J is TRBJ2-7; 12 nucleotides align to TRBD2. Germline V gene data show CDR1 as MNHEY and CDR2 as SMNVEV (reference sequence). This CDR3 spans 15 amino acids. J gave up 4 bases and V 7 bases, and 8 bases lay outside the gene matches. Written as DNA, the CDR3 is TGTGCCAGCATCTCGACTAGCGGGGGAGCATACGAGCAGTACTTC. Its translation: CASISTSGGAYEQYF.

The sample holds one count of this clone. V is TRBV7-9 and J is TRBJ1-2; TRBD1 aligns across 9 bases. With 4 bases clipped from V and 4 bases from J, the junction kept 13 bases outside the gene matches. The CDR3 contains 17 residues. Germline CDR1 reads SEHNR; CDR2 reads FQNEAQ (reference sequence). The CDR3 spells CASSSLSGQGRRYGYTF. CDR3 DNA sequence: TGTGCCAGCAGCTCGTTATCTGGACAGGGGAGGCGCTATGGCTACACCTTC.